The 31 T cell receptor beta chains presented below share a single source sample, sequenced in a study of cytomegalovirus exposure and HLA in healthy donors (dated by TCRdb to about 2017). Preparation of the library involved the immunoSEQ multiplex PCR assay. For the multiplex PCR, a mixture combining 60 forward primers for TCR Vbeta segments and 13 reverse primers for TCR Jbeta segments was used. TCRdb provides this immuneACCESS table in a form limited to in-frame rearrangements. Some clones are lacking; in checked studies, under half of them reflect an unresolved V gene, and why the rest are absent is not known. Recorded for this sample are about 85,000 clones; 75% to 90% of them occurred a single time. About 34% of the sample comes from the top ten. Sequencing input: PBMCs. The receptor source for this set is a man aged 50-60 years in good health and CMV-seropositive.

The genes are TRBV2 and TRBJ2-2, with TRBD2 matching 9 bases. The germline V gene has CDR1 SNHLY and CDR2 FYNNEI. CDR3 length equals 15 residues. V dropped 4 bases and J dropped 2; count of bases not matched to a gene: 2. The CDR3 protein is CASSGSGRNTGELFF. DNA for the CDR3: TGTGCCAGCAGTGGTAGCGGGAGAAACACCGGGGAGCTGTTTTTT.

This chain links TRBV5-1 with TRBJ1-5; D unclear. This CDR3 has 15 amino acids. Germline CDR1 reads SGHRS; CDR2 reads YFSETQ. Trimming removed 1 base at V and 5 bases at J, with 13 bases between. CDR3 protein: CASSLSGRPHQPQHF. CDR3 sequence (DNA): TGCGCCAGCAGCTTGTCAGGCAGGCCGCATCAGCCCCAGCATTTT.

DNA for the CDR3: TGCGCCAGCAGCCAAGATAAGGGGACTAGCGACTACAATGAGCAGTTCTTC. It encodes CASSQDKGTSDYNEQFF. The chain combines TRBV4-1 with TRBJ2-1; 10 bases match TRBD2. Unmatched junction bases numbered 5, after V lost 0 bases and J lost 3 bases. The CDR3 has 17 residues. In germline, CDR1 is MGHRA, CDR2 YSYEKL.

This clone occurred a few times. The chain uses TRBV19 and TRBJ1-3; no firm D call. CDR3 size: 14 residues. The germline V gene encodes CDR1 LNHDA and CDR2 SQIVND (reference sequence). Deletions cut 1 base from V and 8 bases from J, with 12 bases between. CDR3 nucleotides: TGTGCCAGTAGTATAGGGTCTGACTGGCACACCATATATTTT. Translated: CASSIGSDWHTIYF.

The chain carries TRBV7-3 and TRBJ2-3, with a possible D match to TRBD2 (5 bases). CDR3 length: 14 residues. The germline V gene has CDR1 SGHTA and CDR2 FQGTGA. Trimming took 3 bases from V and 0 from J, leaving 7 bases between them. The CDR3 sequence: CASSFEGSTDTQYF. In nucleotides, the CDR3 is TGTGCCAGCAGCTTCGAGGGTAGCACAGATACGCAGTATTTT.

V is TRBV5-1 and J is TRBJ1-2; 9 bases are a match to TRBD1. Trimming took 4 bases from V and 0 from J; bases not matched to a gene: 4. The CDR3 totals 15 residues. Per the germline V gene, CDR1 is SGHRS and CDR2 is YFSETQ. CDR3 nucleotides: TGCGCCAGCAGCCGGGGACAGGGCACTAACTATGGCTACACCTTC. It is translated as CASSRGQGTNYGYTF.

As DNA, the CDR3 is TGTGCCAGCAGTTACTTACAGGGCACCTATGGCTACACCTTC. Its protein product is CASSYLQGTYGYTF. J is TRBJ1-2 and V is TRBV6-5; D might be TRBD1 (6 bases). Between the trimmed V and J ends, which lost 1 base and 4 bases, there was a span of 10 bases. Per germline, CDR1 MNHEY and CDR2 SVGAGI. CDR3 length equals 14 residues.

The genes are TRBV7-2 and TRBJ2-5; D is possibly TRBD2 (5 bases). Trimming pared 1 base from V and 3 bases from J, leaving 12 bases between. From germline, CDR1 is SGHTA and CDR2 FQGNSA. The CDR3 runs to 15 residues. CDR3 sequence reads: CASSLDLAQKETQYF. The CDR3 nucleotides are TGTGCCAGCAGCTTAGACCTAGCACAGAAAGAGACCCAGTACTTC.

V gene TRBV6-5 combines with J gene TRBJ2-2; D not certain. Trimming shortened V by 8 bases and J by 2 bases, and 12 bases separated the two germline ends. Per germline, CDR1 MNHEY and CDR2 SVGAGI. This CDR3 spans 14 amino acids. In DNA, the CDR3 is TGTGCCAGCTCACGAGGAGCAAACACCGGGGAGCTGTTTTTT. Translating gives CASSRGANTGELFF.

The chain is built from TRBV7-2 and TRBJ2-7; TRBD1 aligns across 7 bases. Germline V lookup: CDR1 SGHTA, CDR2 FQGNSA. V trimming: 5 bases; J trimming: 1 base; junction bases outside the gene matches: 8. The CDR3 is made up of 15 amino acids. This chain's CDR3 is CASSLNTGASYEQYF. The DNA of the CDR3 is TGTGCCAGCAGCCTTAACACAGGGGCTTCCTACGAGCAGTACTTC.

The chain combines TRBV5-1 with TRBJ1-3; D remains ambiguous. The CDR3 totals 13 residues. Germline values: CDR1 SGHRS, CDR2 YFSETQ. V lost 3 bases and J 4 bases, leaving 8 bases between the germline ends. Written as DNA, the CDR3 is TGCGCCAGCAGCTCCCGACTCGGAAACACCATATATTTT. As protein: CASSSRLGNTIYF. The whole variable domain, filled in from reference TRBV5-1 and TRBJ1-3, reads KAGVTQTPRYLIKTRGQQVTLSCSPISGHRSVSWYQQTPGQGLQFLFEYFSETQRNKGNFPGRFSGRQFSNSRSEMNVSTLELGDSALYLCASSSRLGNTIYFGEGSWLTVV.

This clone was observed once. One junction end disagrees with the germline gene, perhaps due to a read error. CDR3 amino acids: CSSSLAELAGGPRDEQYF. Written as DNA, the CDR3 is TGTTCCAGCAGCTTAGCCGAACTAGCGGGAGGGCCGAGGGACGAGCAGTACTTC. The rearrangement joins TRBV7-9 to TRBJ2-7; 13 bases match TRBD2. Germline V CDR1 and CDR2: SEHNR, FQNEAQ (reference sequence). The CDR3 is 18 residues long.

The CDR3 nucleotides are TGTGCCAGCAGCCGGGGGGGAGCGGGACAAGAGACCCAGTACTTC. It codes for CASSRGGAGQETQYF. This chain uses TRBV5-6 with TRBJ2-5; 8 positions match TRBD2. The CDR3 sequence is 15 residues long. J was trimmed by 2 bases and V by 4 bases; bases with no gene match: 7. The germline gives CDR1 SGHDT, CDR2 YYEEEE.

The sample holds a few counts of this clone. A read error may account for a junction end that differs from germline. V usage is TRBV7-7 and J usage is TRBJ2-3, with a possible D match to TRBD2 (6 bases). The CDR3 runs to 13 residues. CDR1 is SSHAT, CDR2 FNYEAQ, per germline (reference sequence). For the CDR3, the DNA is TGTGCTAGCAGCTCTAGCGGCACAGATACGCAGTATTTT. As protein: CASSSSGTDTQYF.

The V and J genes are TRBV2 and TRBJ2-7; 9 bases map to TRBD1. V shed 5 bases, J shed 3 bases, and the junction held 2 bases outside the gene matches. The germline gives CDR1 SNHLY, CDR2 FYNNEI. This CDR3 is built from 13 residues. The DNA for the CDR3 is TGTGCCAGCAGTCGGGACAGGGACTACGAGCAGTACTTC. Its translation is CASSRDRDYEQYF.

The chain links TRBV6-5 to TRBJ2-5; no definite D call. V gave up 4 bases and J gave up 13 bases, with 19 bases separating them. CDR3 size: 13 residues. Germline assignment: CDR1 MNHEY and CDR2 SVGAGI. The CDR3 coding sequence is TGTGCCAGCAGTTGCACGCGGCGGAACGACCGGTACTTC. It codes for CASSCTRRNDRYF.

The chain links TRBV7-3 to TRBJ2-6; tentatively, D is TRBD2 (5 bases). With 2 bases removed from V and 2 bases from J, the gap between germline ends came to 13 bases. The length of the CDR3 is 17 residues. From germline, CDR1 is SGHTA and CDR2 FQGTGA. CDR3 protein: CASSLQPTRAGANVLTF. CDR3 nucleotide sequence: TGTGCCAGCAGCTTACAACCCACGAGGGCTGGGGCCAACGTCCTGACTTTC.

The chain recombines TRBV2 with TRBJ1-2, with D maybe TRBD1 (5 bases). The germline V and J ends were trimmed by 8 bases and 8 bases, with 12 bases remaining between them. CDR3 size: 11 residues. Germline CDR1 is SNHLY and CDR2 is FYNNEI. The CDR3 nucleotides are TGTGCCAGCGGGGAGGGGCAAGGCTACACCTTC. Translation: CASGEGQGYTF. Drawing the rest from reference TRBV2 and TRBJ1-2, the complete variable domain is EPEVTQTPSHQVTQMGQEVILRCVPISNHLYFYWYRQILGQKVEFLVSFYNNEISEKSEIFDDQFSVERPDGSNFTLKIRSTKLEDSAMYFCASGEGQGYTFGSGTRLTVV.

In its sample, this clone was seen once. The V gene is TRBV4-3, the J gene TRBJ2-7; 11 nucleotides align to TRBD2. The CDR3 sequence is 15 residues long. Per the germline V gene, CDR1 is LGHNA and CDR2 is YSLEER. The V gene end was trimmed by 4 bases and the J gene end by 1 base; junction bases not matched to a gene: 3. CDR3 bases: TGCGCCAGCAGCCGACTAGCGGGACTATCCTACGAGCAGTACTTC. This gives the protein CASSRLAGLSYEQYF.

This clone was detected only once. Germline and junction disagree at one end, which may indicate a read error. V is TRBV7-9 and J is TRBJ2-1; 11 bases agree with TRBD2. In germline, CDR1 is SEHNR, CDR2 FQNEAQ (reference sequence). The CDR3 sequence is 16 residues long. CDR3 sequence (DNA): TGTTCCAGCAGCCCGTCACTAGCGGGAGAAAACAATGAGCAGTTCTTC. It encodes CSSSPSLAGENNEQFF.

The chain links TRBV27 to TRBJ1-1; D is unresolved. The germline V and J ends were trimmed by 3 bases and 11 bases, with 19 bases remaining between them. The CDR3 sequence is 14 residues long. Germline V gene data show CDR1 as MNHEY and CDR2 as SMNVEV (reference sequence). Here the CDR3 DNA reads TGTGCCAGCAGTTTCTCTCTCGTAATCTCGGAGGCTTTCTTT. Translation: CASSFSLVISEAFF.

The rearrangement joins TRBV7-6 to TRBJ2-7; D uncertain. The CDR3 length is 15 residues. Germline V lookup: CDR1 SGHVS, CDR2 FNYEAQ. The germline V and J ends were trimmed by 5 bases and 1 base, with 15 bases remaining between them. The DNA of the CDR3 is TGTGCCAGCAGCCCCCACGGAGATAAGTCCTACGAGCAGTACTTC. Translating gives CASSPHGDKSYEQYF.

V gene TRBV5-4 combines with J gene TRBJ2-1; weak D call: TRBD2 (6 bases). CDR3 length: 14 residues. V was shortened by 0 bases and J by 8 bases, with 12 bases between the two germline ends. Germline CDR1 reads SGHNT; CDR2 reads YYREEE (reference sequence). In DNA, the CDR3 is TGTGCCAGCAGCTTGGGCACTAGCCAGGATGAGCAGTTCTTC. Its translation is CASSLGTSQDEQFF.

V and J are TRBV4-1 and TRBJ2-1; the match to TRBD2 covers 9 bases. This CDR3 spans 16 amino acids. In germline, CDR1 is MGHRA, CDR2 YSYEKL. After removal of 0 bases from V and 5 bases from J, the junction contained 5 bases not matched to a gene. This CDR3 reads CASSQDHSGSNNEQFF. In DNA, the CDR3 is TGCGCCAGCAGCCAAGATCATAGCGGGAGCAACAATGAGCAGTTCTTC.

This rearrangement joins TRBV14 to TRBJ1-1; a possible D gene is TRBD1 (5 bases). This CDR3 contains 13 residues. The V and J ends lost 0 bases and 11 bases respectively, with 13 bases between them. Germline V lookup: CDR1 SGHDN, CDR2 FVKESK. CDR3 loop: CASSQEVGRRAFF. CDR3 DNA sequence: TGTGCCAGCAGCCAAGAGGTGGGGCGAAGGGCTTTCTTT. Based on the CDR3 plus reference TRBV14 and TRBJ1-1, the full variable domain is EAGVTQFPSHSVIEKGQTVTLRCDPISGHDNLYWYRRVMGKEIKFLLHFVKESKQDESGMPNNRFLAERTGGTYSTLKVQPAELEDSGVYFCASSQEVGRRAFFGQGTRLTVV.

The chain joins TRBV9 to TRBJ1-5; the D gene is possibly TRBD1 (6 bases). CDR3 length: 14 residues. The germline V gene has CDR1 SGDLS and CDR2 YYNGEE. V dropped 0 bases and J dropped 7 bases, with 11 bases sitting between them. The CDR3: CASSVGQGQQPQHF. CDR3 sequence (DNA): TGTGCCAGCAGCGTAGGGCAGGGGCAGCAGCCCCAGCATTTT. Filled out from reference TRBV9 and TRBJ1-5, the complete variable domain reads DSGVTQTPKHLITATGQRVTLRCSPRSGDLSVYWYQQSLDQGLQFLIQYYNGEERAKGNILERFSAQQFPDLHSELNLSSLELGDSALYFCASSVGQGQQPQHFGDGTRLSIL.

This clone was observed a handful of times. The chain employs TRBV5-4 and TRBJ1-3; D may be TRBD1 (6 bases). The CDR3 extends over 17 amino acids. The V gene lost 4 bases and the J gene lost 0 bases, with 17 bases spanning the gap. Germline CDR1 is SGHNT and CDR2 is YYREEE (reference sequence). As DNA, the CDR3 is TGTGCCAGCAGCATCGACCCCGGGACAACCTCTGGAAACACCATATATTTT. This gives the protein CASSIDPGTTSGNTIYF.

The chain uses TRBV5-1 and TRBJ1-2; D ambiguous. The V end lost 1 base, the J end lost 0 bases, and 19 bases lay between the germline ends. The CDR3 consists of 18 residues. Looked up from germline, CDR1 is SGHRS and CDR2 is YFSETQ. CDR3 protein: CASSLRRGTSLANYGYTF. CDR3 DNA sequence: TGCGCCAGCAGCTTGAGGCGGGGAACGAGTTTGGCTAACTATGGCTACACCTTC.

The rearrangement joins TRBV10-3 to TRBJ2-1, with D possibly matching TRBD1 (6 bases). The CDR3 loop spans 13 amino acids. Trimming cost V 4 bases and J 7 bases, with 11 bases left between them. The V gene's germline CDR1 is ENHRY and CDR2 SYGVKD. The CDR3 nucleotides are TGTGCCATCAGTGGAAGTGGACAGAATGAGCAGTTCTTC. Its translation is CAISGSGQNEQFF.

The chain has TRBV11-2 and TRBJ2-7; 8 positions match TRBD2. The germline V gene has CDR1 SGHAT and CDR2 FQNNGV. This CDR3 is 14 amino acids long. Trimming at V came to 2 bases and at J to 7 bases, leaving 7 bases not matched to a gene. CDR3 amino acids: CASSLNRGGLEQYF. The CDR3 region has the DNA TGTGCCAGCAGCTTAAATCGGGGGGGGTTAGAGCAGTACTTC.

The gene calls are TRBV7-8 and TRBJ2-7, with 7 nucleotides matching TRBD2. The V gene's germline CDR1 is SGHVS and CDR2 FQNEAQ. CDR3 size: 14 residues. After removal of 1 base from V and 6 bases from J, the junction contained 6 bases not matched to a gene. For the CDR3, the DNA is TGTGCCAGCAGCTTAGACATCTCGGGAGGCGAGCAGTACTTC. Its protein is CASSLDISGGEQYF.